This passage covers 6 T cell receptor beta chains from one sample sequenced in a study of cytomegalovirus exposure and HLA in healthy donors (dated by TCRdb to the late 2010s). The library was obtained by the immunoSEQ multiplex PCR assay. For the multiplex PCR, a mixture combining 60 forward primers for TCR Vbeta segments and 13 reverse primers for TCR Jbeta segments was used. TCRdb mirrors the immuneACCESS table, restricted to in-frame sequences. Some clones are absent from its copies; in checked studies, under half trace to an unresolved V gene, and the reason for the others is unknown. The sample table holds approximately 160,000 clones, of which around 81% were seen once. The biggest ten clones account for roughly 1.4% of the sample. The sequenced sample consisted of PBMCs. These receptors were taken from a man in his forties in good health and CMV-seronegative.

The rearrangement links TRBV7-9 to TRBJ1-2, with 7 bases matching TRBD1. This CDR3 is built from 14 residues. CDR1 and CDR2 from the germline V gene are SEHNR and FQNEAQ (reference sequence). Losses at the gene ends were 5 bases for V and 2 bases for J; bases not matched to a gene: 5. The CDR3, as DNA: TGTGCCAGCAGCGACGCAGGGGGGAACTATGGCTACACCTTC. Translation: CASSDAGGNYGYTF.

This clone was detected once. Other DNA sequences in this sample translate to the same CDR3. The J gene is TRBJ2-7, the V gene TRBV18; TRBD1 is a possible D gene (6 bases). The germline CDR1 and CDR2 sequences are KGHSH and LQKENI. V was shortened by 3 bases and J by 1 base, with 7 bases between the two germline ends. The CDR3 extends over 13 amino acids. The CDR3 bases are TGTGCCAGCTCACCGGGACAATCCTACGAGCAGTACTTC. Its translation is CASSPGQSYEQYF.

The chain is built from TRBV2 and TRBJ2-7; 10 nucleotides agree with TRBD2. The CDR3 totals 13 residues. Trimming removed 6 bases from V and 7 bases from J; junction bases left unmatched: 6. Germline CDR1 reads SNHLY; CDR2 reads FYNNEI. DNA for the CDR3: TGTGCCAGCAGCCAGGGACTAGCGAGTGAGCAGTACGTC. Protein product: CASSQGLASEQYV.

The rearrangement links TRBV25-1 to TRBJ2-7; D is perhaps TRBD2 (7 bases). The CDR3 loop spans 15 amino acids. Deletions cut 2 bases from V and 4 bases from J, with 15 bases between. Germline V lookup: CDR1 MGHDK, CDR2 SYGVNS. DNA of the CDR3: TGTGCCAGCAGTGAACGGGGGGCCCTTAGATACGAGCAGTACTTC. This encodes CASSERGALRYEQYF.

This chain links TRBV7-6 with TRBJ2-1; weak D call: TRBD1 (6 bases). Trimming removed 4 bases from V and 4 bases from J, with 14 bases in between. Germline assignment: CDR1 SGHVS and CDR2 FNYEAQ. The CDR3 runs to 15 residues. The CDR3 sequence: CASSSGWGPYNEQFF. The CDR3 nucleotides are TGTGCCAGCAGCTCCGGGTGGGGGCCTTACAATGAGCAGTTCTTC.

V usage is TRBV29-1 and J usage is TRBJ2-1; tentatively, D is TRBD2 (5 bases). Looked up from germline, CDR1 is SQVTM and CDR2 is ANQGSEA. V was cut by 4 bases and J by 5 bases, with 9 bases left in between. The CDR3 length is 12 residues. CDR3 nucleotide sequence: TGCAGCGTTGTGACTACTAACAATGAGCAGTTCTTC. Translating it yields CSVVTTNNEQFF.